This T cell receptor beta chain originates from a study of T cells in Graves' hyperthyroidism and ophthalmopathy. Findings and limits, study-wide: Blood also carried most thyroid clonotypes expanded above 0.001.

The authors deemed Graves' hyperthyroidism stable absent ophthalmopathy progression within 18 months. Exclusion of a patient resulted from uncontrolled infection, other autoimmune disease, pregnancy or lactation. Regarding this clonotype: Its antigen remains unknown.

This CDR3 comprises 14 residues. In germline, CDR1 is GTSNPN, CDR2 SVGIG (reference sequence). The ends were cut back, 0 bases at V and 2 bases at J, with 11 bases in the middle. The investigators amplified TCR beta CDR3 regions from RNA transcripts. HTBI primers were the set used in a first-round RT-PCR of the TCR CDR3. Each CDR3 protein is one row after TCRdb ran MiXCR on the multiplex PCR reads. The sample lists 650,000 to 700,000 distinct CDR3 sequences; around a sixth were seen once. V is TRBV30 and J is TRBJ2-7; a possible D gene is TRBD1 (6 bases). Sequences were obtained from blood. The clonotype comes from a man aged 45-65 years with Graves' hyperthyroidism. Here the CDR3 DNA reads TGTGCCTGGAGTGTAGGGGGAGTCCCCTACGAGCAGTACTTC. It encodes CAWSVGGVPYEQYF. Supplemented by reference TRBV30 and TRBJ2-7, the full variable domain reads SQTIHQWPATLVQPVGSPLSLECTVEGTSNPNLYWYRQAAGRGLQLLFYSVGIGQISSEVPQNLSASRPQDRQFILSSKKLLLSDSGFYLCAWSVGGVPYEQYFGPGTRLTVT.